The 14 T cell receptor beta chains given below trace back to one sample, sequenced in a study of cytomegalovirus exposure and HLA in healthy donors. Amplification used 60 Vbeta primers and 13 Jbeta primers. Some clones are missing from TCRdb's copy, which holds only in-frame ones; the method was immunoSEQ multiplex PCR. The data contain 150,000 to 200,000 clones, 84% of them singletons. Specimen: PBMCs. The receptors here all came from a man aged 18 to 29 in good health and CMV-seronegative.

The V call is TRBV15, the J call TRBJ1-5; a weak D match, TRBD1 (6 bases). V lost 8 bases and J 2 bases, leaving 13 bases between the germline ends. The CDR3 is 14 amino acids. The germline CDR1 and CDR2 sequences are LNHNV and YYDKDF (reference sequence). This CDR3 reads CATGSRQGNQPQHF. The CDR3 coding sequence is TGTGCCACCGGATCGAGACAGGGCAATCAGCCCCAGCATTTT. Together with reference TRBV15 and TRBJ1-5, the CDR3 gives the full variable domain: DAMVIQNPRYQVTQFGKPVTLSCSQTLNHNVMYWYQQKSSQAPKLLFHYYDKDFNNEADTPDNFQSRRPNTSFCFLDIRSPGLGDTAMYLCATGSRQGNQPQHFGDGTRLSIL.

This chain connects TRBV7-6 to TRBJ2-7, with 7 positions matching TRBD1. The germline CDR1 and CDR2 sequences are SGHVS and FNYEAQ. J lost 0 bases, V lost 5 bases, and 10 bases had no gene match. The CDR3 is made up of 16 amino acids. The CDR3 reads CASSTRTGNPSYEQYF. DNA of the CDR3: TGTGCCAGCAGCACACGGACAGGCAACCCCTCCTACGAGCAGTACTTC.

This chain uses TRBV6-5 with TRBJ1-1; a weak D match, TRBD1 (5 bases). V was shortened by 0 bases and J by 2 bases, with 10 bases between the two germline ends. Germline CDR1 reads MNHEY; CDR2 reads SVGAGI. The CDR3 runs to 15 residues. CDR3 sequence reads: CASSYSSGGNTEAFF. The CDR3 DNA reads TGTGCCAGCAGTTACTCGTCCGGGGGTAACACTGAAGCTTTCTTT.

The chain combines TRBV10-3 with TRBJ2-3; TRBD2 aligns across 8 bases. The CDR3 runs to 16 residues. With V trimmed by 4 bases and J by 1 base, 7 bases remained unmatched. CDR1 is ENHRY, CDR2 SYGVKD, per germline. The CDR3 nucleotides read TGTGCCATCAGTGCTCTAAGCGGGGGAGGCACAGATACGCAGTATTTT. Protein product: CAISALSGGGTDTQYF.

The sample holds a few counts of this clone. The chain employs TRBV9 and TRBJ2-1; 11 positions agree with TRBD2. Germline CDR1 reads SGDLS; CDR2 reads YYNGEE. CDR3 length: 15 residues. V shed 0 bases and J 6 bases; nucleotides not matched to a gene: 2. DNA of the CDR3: TGTGCCAGCAGCGTAGTTAGCGGGAGGGCCAATGAGCAGTTCTTC. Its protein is CASSVVSGRANEQFF.

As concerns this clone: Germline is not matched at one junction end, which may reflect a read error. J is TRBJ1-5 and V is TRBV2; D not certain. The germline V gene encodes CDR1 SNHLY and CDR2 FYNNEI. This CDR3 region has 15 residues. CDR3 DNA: TGTGCCGGCAGTGAAATGGGTCAGGGCAATCAGCCCCAGCATTTT. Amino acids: CAGSEMGQGNQPQHF. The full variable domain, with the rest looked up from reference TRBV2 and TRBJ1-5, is EPEVTQTPSHQVTQMGQEVILRCVPISNHLYFYWYRQILGQKVEFLVSFYNNEISEKSEIFDDQFSVERPDGSNFTLKIRSTKLEDSAMYFCAGSEMGQGNQPQHFGDGTRLSIL.

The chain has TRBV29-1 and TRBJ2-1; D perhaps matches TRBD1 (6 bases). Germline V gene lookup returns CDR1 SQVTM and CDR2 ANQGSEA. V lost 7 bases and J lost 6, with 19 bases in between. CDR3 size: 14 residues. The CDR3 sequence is CSAYKVRDTNEQFF. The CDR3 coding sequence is TGCAGCGCTTACAAGGTCCGGGACACCAATGAGCAGTTCTTC.

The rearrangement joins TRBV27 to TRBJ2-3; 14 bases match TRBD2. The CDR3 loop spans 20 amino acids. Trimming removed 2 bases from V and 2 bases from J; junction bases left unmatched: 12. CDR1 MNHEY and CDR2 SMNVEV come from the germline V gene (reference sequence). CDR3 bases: TGTGCCAGCAGTTTAGGGGGGACTAGCGGGGGTATCGTCATCACAGATACGCAGTATTTT. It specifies CASSLGGTSGGIVITDTQYF.

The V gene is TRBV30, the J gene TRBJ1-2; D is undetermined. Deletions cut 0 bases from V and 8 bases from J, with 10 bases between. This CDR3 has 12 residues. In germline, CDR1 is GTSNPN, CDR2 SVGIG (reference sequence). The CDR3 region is CAWSVRTGGYTF. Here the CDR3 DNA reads TGTGCCTGGAGTGTACGGACGGGGGGCTACACCTTC.

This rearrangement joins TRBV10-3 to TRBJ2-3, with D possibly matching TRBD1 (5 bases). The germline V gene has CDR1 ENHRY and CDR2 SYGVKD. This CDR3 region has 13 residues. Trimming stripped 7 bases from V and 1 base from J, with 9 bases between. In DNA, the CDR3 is TGTGCCATCACCTCCAGGGGCACAGATACGCAGTATTTT. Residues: CAITSRGTDTQYF.

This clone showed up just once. The CDR3 DNA reads TGTGCCAGCAGTGGGATGGGACTAGCGGGAGGGGGTTCGCAAGATGAGCAGTTCTTC. It specifies CASSGMGLAGGGSQDEQFF. The gene calls are TRBV6-8 and TRBJ2-1, with TRBD2 identical over 16 bases. Looked up from germline, CDR1 is MNHGY and CDR2 is SAAAGT. The CDR3 loop spans 19 amino acids. V trimming: 5 bases; J trimming: 8 bases; junction bases outside the gene matches: 15.

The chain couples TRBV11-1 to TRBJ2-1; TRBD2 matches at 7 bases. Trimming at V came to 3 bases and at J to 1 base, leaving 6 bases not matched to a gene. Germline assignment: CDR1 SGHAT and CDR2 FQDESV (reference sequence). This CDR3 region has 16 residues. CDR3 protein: CASSFWGGSSYNEQFF. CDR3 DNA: TGTGCCAGCAGCTTTTGGGGCGGGAGTTCCTACAATGAGCAGTTCTTC.

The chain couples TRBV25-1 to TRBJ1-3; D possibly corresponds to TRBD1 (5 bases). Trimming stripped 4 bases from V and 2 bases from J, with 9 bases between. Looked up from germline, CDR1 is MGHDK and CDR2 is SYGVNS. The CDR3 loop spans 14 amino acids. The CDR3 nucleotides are TGTGCCAGCAGTGCTGCAGGGACTGGAAACACCATATATTTT. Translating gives CASSAAGTGNTIYF.

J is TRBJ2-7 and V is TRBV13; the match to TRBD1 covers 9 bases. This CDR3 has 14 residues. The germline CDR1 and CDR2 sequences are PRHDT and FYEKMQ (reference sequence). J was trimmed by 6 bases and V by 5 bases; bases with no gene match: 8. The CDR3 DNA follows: TGTGCCAGCAGCCCCAGACAGGGGGGGACCGAGCAGTACTTC. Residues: CASSPRQGGTEQYF. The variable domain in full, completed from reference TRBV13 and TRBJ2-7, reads AAGVIQSPRHLIKEKRETATLKCYPIPRHDTVYWYQQGPGQDPQFLISFYEKMQSDKGSIPDRFSAQQFSDYHSELNMSSLELGDSALYFCASSPRQGGTEQYFGPGTRLTVT.